This TCR beta chain stems from a study of blood T cell repertoires in COVID-19. About the research overall: PBMCs, B-cell-depleted T cells, or T cells provided the cDNA or gDNA that made up the material.

CDR3 length equals 16 residues. The V gene lost 0 bases and the J gene lost 0 bases, with 10 bases spanning the gap. CDR1 and CDR2 from the germline V gene are SGDLS and YYNGEE. As handled by the study authors: Estimated nucleated cell counts came from reference gene primer amplification. This table comes from immunoSEQ multiplex PCR, and its TCRdb copy is limited to in-frame clones, with some not included. Clone size and the V and J calls come from that table; the DNA yielded D and trimming. There are some 190,000 clones in the sample; roughly 86% occur only once, and roughly 4.6% lies in the top ten.

The chain recombines TRBV9 with TRBJ2-1; D perhaps matches TRBD1 (5 bases). Sequenced sample: peripheral blood. This clonotype was obtained from a woman aged 70-85 years with active or convalescent COVID-19. The chain's CDR3 is CASSVGGLSSYNEQFF. The CDR3 region has the DNA TGTGCCAGCAGCGTAGGGGGCCTAAGCTCCTACAATGAGCAGTTCTTC.